The next 19 T cell receptor beta chains were all read from a single sample in a study of blood T cell repertoires in COVID-19. The repertoire was sequenced with immunoSEQ multiplex PCR; TCRdb's copy has only in-frame clones and lacks some. The table has tens of thousands of clones, roughly nine tenths seen once. Sequencing was carried out using peripheral blood. The receptors were sampled from a woman aged 70-85 years with acute or convalescent COVID-19.

This sequence joins TRBV24-1 and TRBJ1-4; D is ambiguous. The V gene lost 7 bases and the J gene lost 5 bases, with 10 bases spanning the gap. Per germline, CDR1 KGHDR and CDR2 SFDVKD. The CDR3 contains 13 residues. The CDR3 coding sequence is TGTGCCACCAGAGGGCGGGAAAATGAAAAACTGTTTTTT. This encodes CATRGRENEKLFF.

This clone was seen a single time. This chain joins TRBV3-1 (or the pseudogene TRBV3-2) and TRBJ1-3; tentatively, D is TRBD1 (6 bases). With 1 base removed from V and 4 bases from J, the gap between germline ends came to 11 bases. CDR3 length: 15 residues. The V gene's germline CDR1 is LGHDT and CDR2 YNNKEL (reference sequence). CDR3 nucleotide sequence: TGTGCCAGCAGCCAAGGATCGACAGGAGGAAACACCATATATTTT. Translated: CASSQGSTGGNTIYF.

The CDR3 nucleotides are TGTGCCTGGAGTGTTTCTTCGGGACTTGATACGCAGTATTTT. This codes for CAWSVSSGLDTQYF. The chain has TRBV30 and TRBJ2-3; possible D gene TRBD2, 6 bases. The V gene's germline CDR1 is GTSNPN and CDR2 SVGIG (reference sequence). Trimming took off 0 bases at V and 6 bases at J, with 13 bases between the two ends. This CDR3 is built from 14 residues.

The genes are TRBV30 and TRBJ1-2; 8 nucleotides match TRBD1. The V gene end was trimmed by 2 bases and the J gene end by 4 bases; junction bases not matched to a gene: 9. Per germline, CDR1 GTSNPN and CDR2 SVGIG (reference sequence). The CDR3 has 15 amino acids. CDR3 nucleotides: TGTGCCTGGAGTCGATCAGGGGGCGAGAGCTATGGCTACACCTTC. Its translation is CAWSRSGGESYGYTF.

The chain couples TRBV10-2 to TRBJ2-5; the match to TRBD2 covers 14 bases. V lost 0 bases to trimming and J lost 4 bases; unmatched junction nucleotides: 7. Germline V gene data show CDR1 as WSHSY and CDR2 as SAAADI. The CDR3 has 18 amino acids. Written as DNA, the CDR3 is TGCGCCAGCAGTGAGTCCGGACTAGCGGGAGGCGTGGGAGAGACCCAGTACTTC. Protein: CASSESGLAGGVGETQYF.

V is TRBV24-1 and J is TRBJ1-5; TRBD1 might be the D (5 bases). Germline CDR1 reads KGHDR; CDR2 reads SFDVKD. The CDR3 sequence is 14 residues long. Trimming took off 6 bases at V and 4 bases at J, with 12 bases between the two ends. The CDR3 DNA is TGTGCCACCAGTATTAGGGGTCAGAATCAGCCCCAGCATTTT. It is translated as CATSIRGQNQPQHF.

The V gene is TRBV7-6, the J gene TRBJ2-5, with 10 positions matching TRBD1. The ends lost 1 base at V and 4 bases at J; junction bases unmatched: 6. This CDR3 comprises 16 residues. Per germline, CDR1 SGHVS and CDR2 FNYEAQ. The CDR3 sequence: CASSLGGQGFGETQYF. The CDR3 region has the DNA TGTGCCAGCAGCTTAGGGGGACAGGGGTTCGGAGAGACCCAGTACTTC.

The V call is TRBV28, the J call TRBJ1-6, with 10 positions matching TRBD1. After removal of 5 bases from V and 10 bases from J, the junction contained 8 bases not matched to a gene. From germline, CDR1 is MDHEN and CDR2 SYDVKM. CDR3 length equals 15 residues. The CDR3: CASSTPGQGTSPLHF. The CDR3 DNA sequence: TGTGCCAGCAGTACCCCGGGACAGGGGACGTCACCCCTCCACTTT.

The chain has TRBV5-8 and TRBJ1-6; maybe TRBD1 (5 bases). CDR1 SGHTS and CDR2 YDEGEE come from the germline V gene. Trimming removed 0 bases from V and 4 bases from J, with 5 bases in between. The CDR3 runs to 14 residues. The CDR3 spells CASSLGQYNSPLHF. The CDR3, as DNA: TGTGCCAGCAGCTTGGGACAGTATAATTCACCCCTCCACTTT.

This sequence joins TRBV6-2 or TRBV6-3 and TRBJ1-5, with no clear D. CDR1 is MNHEY and CDR2 is SVGEGT in the germline V gene. Trimming stripped 2 bases from V and 0 bases from J, with 8 bases between. This CDR3 spans 15 amino acids. This chain's CDR3 is CASSYLTNSNQPQHF. CDR3 coding DNA: TGTGCCAGCAGTTACCTGACAAATAGCAATCAGCCCCAGCATTTT.

J is TRBJ1-2 and V is TRBV2, with 8 positions matching TRBD1. Germline CDR1 SNHLY, CDR2 FYNNEI. With 5 bases clipped from V and 3 bases from J, the junction kept 8 bases outside the gene matches. This CDR3 comprises 15 residues. CDR3 DNA: TGTGCCAGCAGTTACCAACAGGGGGAACACTATGGCTACACCTTC. Its protein product is CASSYQQGEHYGYTF.

This rearrangement joins TRBV27 to TRBJ1-4; 7 nucleotides match TRBD1. Germline assignment: CDR1 MNHEY and CDR2 SMNVEV (reference sequence). The CDR3 extends over 14 amino acids. Trimming at V came to 2 bases and at J to 8 bases, leaving 5 bases not matched to a gene. The CDR3 loop is CASSLRGPGEKLFF. CDR3 DNA: TGTGCCAGCAGTTTAAGGGGGCCAGGGGAAAAACTGTTTTTT.

This clone has only a few counts. V gene TRBV6-1 combines with J gene TRBJ1-2; D is unresolved. The length of the CDR3 is 14 residues. Looked up from germline, CDR1 is MNHNS and CDR2 is SASEGT. V gave up 1 base and J gave up 2 bases, with 8 bases separating them. The DNA for the CDR3 is TGTGCCAGCAGTGAAGTTTGGAGGAACTATGGCTACACCTTC. It encodes CASSEVWRNYGYTF.

The V gene is TRBV5-5, the J gene TRBJ1-1; unclear D gene. Germline assignment: CDR1 SGHKS and CDR2 YYEKEE (reference sequence). This CDR3 contains 14 residues. Trimming pared 1 base from V and 1 base from J, leaving 8 bases between. The CDR3 region is CASSLWRQNTEAFF. In DNA form, the CDR3 reads TGTGCCAGCAGCTTGTGGCGACAGAACACTGAAGCTTTCTTT.

This chain uses TRBV11-2 with TRBJ1-4; 9 bases are a match to TRBD1. This CDR3 is 15 amino acids long. V was pared by 3 bases and J by 5 bases, with 4 bases of the junction left unmatched. The V gene's germline CDR1 is SGHAT and CDR2 FQNNGV. The CDR3: CASSLDRGANEKLFF. The CDR3 DNA follows: TGTGCCAGCAGCTTGGACAGGGGAGCAAATGAAAAACTGTTTTTT.

The CDR3 is CASSYSAQGGAQYF. The DNA for the CDR3 is TGTGCCAGCAGTTACTCCGCACAGGGTGGAGCGCAGTATTTT. J is TRBJ2-3 and V is TRBV6-2 or TRBV6-3, with D perhaps matching TRBD1 (6 bases). The germline V gene encodes CDR1 MNHEY and CDR2 SVGEGT. The CDR3 length is 14 residues. V gave up 0 bases and J gave up 10 bases, with 14 bases separating them.

The V call is TRBV28, the J call TRBJ1-5, with a possible D match to TRBD1 (6 bases). The V gene's germline CDR1 is MDHEN and CDR2 SYDVKM. The CDR3 contains 14 residues. V lost 3 bases and J 2 bases, leaving 8 bases between the germline ends. The CDR3 DNA is TGTGCCAGCAGTTTCAGGGGTGGCAATCAGCCCCAGCATTTT. This sequence encodes CASSFRGGNQPQHF.

V and J are TRBV3-1 (or the pseudogene TRBV3-2) and TRBJ1-2, with TRBD1 as a possible D gene (5 bases). The CDR3 loop spans 14 amino acids. Germline loops: CDR1 LGHDT, CDR2 YNNKEL (reference sequence). Trimming removed 0 bases at V and 8 bases at J, with 13 bases between. The CDR3 loop reads CASSQETTAGGYTF. CDR3 bases: TGTGCCAGCAGCCAAGAGACGACAGCGGGGGGCTACACCTTC.

The chain joins TRBV6-5 to TRBJ2-1; 7 bases match TRBD2. The V and J ends lost 5 bases and 3 bases, in that order; junction bases with no gene match: 7. Per germline, CDR1 MNHEY and CDR2 SVGAGI. The CDR3 is 15 amino acids. CDR3 sequence: CASSNGGKGYNEQFF. CDR3 sequence (DNA): TGTGCCAGCAGTAACGGGGGGAAGGGCTACAATGAGCAGTTCTTC.